These 8 T cell receptor beta chains share one sample of origin, sequenced in a study of blood T cell repertoires in COVID-19. Assay: immunoSEQ multiplex PCR; the TCRdb copy retains only in-frame clones and omits some. Among around 130,000 clones, 84% were seen once, and the ten largest hold 9.5% to 15%. The material sequenced was peripheral blood. These receptors all stem from a human donor in a cohort sampled during active COVID-19.

As DNA, the CDR3 is TGCGCCAGCAGCTTGAGGGCACAGGGTGGCACTGAAGCTTTCTTT. It is translated as CASSLRAQGGTEAFF. This chain uses TRBV5-1 with TRBJ1-1, with D maybe TRBD1 (6 bases). This CDR3 is built from 15 residues. The ends were cut back, 1 base at V and 4 bases at J, with 14 bases in the middle. Germline CDR1 reads SGHRS; CDR2 reads YFSETQ.

J is TRBJ2-3 and V is TRBV19; a weak D match, TRBD2 (5 bases). The CDR3 length is 16 residues. V lost 1 base and J 0 bases, leaving 11 bases between the germline ends. Germline V CDR1 and CDR2: LNHDA, SQIVND (reference sequence). Written as DNA, the CDR3 is TGTGCCAGTAGTATAGGGGTTAGCGTTAGCACAGATACGCAGTATTTT. It yields the protein CASSIGVSVSTDTQYF.

This clone appeared a single time. This CDR3 is CASSPPGTSYYGTDTQYF. The CDR3 DNA reads TGTGCCAGCAGCCCCCCCGGGACTAGCTACTATGGCACAGATACGCAGTATTTT. The gene calls are TRBV13 and TRBJ2-3; 9 bases agree with TRBD2. With V trimmed by 5 bases and J by 1 base, 13 bases remained unmatched. Per the germline V gene, CDR1 is PRHDT and CDR2 is FYEKMQ (reference sequence). The CDR3 is 18 amino acids.

The rearrangement joins TRBV6-6 to TRBJ1-5; D not resolved. V was shortened by 0 bases and J by 1 base, with 10 bases between the two germline ends. Germline CDR1 and CDR2: MNHNY and SVGAGI (reference sequence). This CDR3 is built from 16 residues. For the CDR3, the DNA is TGTGCCAGCAGTTACTCGAGCTTAACGAGCAATCAGCCCCAGCATTTT. Amino acid sequence: CASSYSSLTSNQPQHF.

This chain uses TRBV9 with TRBJ1-3; tentative D call: TRBD1 (5 bases). This CDR3 is 14 amino acids long. Germline loops: CDR1 SGDLS, CDR2 YYNGEE. Trimming shortened V by 2 bases and J by 2 bases, and 8 bases separated the two germline ends. DNA of the CDR3: TGTGCCAGCAGCGTTGGGGGGGCTGGAAACACCATATATTTT. Its translation: CASSVGGAGNTIYF.

The rearrangement joins TRBV6-2 or TRBV6-3 to TRBJ1-1, with D possibly TRBD1 on 5 matching bases. The germline CDR1 and CDR2 sequences are MNHEY and SVGEGT. The length of the CDR3 is 16 residues. Trimming shortened V by 7 bases and J by 4 bases, and 22 bases separated the two germline ends. Written as DNA, the CDR3 is TGTGCCAGCACCCCGGGACTGAGGACTGGTGTCACTGAAGCTTTCTTT. Residues: CASTPGLRTGVTEAFF.

The chain combines TRBV30 with TRBJ2-7; 10 bases are a match to TRBD1. The germline gives CDR1 GTSNPN, CDR2 SVGIG (reference sequence). This CDR3 spans 13 amino acids. Trimming at V came to 6 bases and at J to 5 bases, leaving 7 bases not matched to a gene. The CDR3 spells CACSTGGLDEQYF. CDR3 sequence (DNA): TGTGCCTGCTCGACAGGGGGCTTGGACGAGCAGTACTTC.

In this sample, this clone turned up once. CDR3 loop: CASSQARDRGYTEAFF. The CDR3, as DNA: TGTGCCAGCAGCCAAGCAAGGGACAGGGGTTACACTGAAGCTTTCTTT. This rearrangement joins TRBV4-2 to TRBJ1-1; 10 nucleotides line up with TRBD1. Looked up from germline, CDR1 is LGHNA and CDR2 is YNFKEQ. This CDR3 has 16 residues. V lost 1 base and J lost 3; bases outside the gene matches: 5.